This section outlines one TCR beta chain sequence together with its context. Its antigen is still unknown. Base qualities are missing; no much larger clone stands one base away. This sample was included in a study of shared clonotypes between healthy human individuals (TCRdb year 2020). At the level of the whole study: The cohort included a few men and a couple of women between 18 and 49 years of age. For each donor, CD4 naive and CD4 memory were each run on three plates, CD8 naive on two plates, and CD8 memory on one plate. Different laboratories and diverse techniques were used to prepare libraries and sequence TCR repertoires, to increase sequencing depth and limit assay-specific biases. Blood TCR repertoires of five healthy adults were deeply sequenced to estimate repertoire size and the extent of clonotype sharing between individuals. Between about 0.94 and 10 billion PBMCs per donor were obtained by leukapheresis.

Using the deep immunoSEQ assay, TCR CDR3 regions were amplified from genomic DNA by multiplex PCR. Extracted genomic DNA from each cell subset was distributed evenly across all wells of several immunoSEQ 96-well plates, and each plate was treated as a replicate. For sorted subsets, approximately 190 ng genomic DNA, equal to 30,000 to 35,000 T cell genomes, was loaded into each replicate PCR. Purified libraries were quantified with a Qubit 3.0 fluorometer, sized on a Bioanalyzer 2100, and re-quantified with the KAPA Library Quantification kit. Each immunoSEQ 96-well plate was sequenced on its own single-read 150-cycle Illumina NextSeq 550 flow cell. In the paper's pipeline: Because the immunoSEQ output included only junctional sequences and no quality scores, the filtering could not be the same as the filtering used for full-length reads. Sequences were annotated with PyIR, a Python wrapper for IgBLAST v1.9, and V/J genes and CDR3 were assigned using IMGT germline references. Reads were filtered out if the reads had weak V/J assignments (E-value above 1e-6), no CDR3, stop codons, out-of-frame junctions, or ambiguous translated residues. V3J clonotypes were defined as sequences sharing an identical inferred V gene, J gene, and CDR3 amino acid sequence. The percentage overlap between two repertoires was calculated by dividing the number of shared unique clonotypes by the size of the smaller repertoire. RTK rarefaction, the Chao1 estimator, and Recon v2.1 estimates of unobserved clonotypes were used to assess repertoire richness. Generation probabilities for all TCRbeta clonotypes obtained by the gDNA method from a handful of donors were computed using OLGA. In its TCRdb copy, this immuneACCESS table keeps in-frame sequences only and misses some clones. Where compared with another copy, unresolved V genes explain less than half of these, and the others have no known cause. The V and J calls and clone size come from that table; D and trimming were worked out from the DNA. The sample has some 2 million clones on record, about 95% of them singletons. The ten largest clones capture about 1.1% of the sample.

The V end loses 0 bases and the J end loses 5 bases, and a stretch of 11 bases separates them. The CDR3 sequence holds 14 residues, the cysteine and phenylalanine included. Just CDR3 DNA is preserved here, 42 bases in frame from base 1. The germline V gene encodes CDR1 SGHKS and CDR2 YYEKEE (reference sequence). What the study reported, not specific to this receptor: Rarefaction of sorted-subset datasets indicated incomplete sequencing despite the large sequencing depth. Compared with non-shared clonotypes, the clonotypes found in all four sorted-subset donors had higher generation probabilities. Sampling was limited to blood, and TCR repertoires in tissue likely differ from TCR repertoires in blood. The genetic and exposure-history diversity represented was limited by the small number of donors. Pairwise subsampling led to the expectation that sequencing depth would affect the degree of clonotype sharing among donors. Naive subsets generally had larger estimated clonotype richness than memory subsets did. Across a handful of donors, roughly 5.1% of naive CD4, roughly 3.8% of naive CD8, under 2.5% of memory CD4, and 0.4% of memory CD8 clonotypes were shared.

CD8 naive samples were obtained by positive selection for CCR7 among CD45RO-negative cells, yielding a CD45RA+CCR7+ population from which TemRA cells were excluded. The donors were healthy, HIV-negative adults who had no recently reported acute infections or vaccinations. Only Caucasian adults living in Nashville, Tennessee, USA were represented among the donors. Blood was obtained by leukapheresis, after which PBMCs were separated by Ficoll-Histopaque density gradient centrifugation and cryopreserved in liquid nitrogen vapor phase. Purity and quantity of every magnetically sorted T cell population were checked by analytical flow cytometry. From each sorted fraction, genomic DNA was isolated and quantified by UV absorbance on a Nanodrop 2000c.

The chain couples TRBV5-5 to TRBJ2-5; the D gene is perhaps TRBD2, from 5 matching bases. The sample comprised naive CD8+ T cells sorted from blood. The cell subset or site label corresponds to: CD45RA+CCR7+. This receptor was taken from a man in his late teens or twenties in good health. The sequence in DNA is TGTGCCAGCAGCTTGGCCAGGTGGGAGGAGACCCAGTACTTC. This yields the protein CASSLARWEETQYF.